The 26 T cell receptor beta chains presented below share a single source sample, sequenced in a study of PD-L1 blockade in urothelial cancer. TCRdb keeps only in-frame clones here, not all; method: immunoSEQ multiplex PCR. The sample has about 130,000 clones; around 86% are singletons. Time point indicated: peripheral blood 6 weeks after treatment start. The source was PBMCs, collected around atezolizumab (anti-PD-L1) treatment. The receptors here all came from a man aged 50-59 years with urothelial cancer.

Regarding this clone: The junction departs from germline at one end; a sequencing error may be responsible. The chain is built from TRBV25-1 and TRBJ2-1; 7 nucleotides agree with TRBD2. The CDR3 extends over 12 amino acids. CDR1 and CDR2 from the germline V gene are MGHDK and SYGVNS. This CDR3 reads CASSEGGRAGIF. The DNA for the CDR3 is TGTGCCAGCAGTGAAGGTGGGAGGGCCGGGATCTTC.

The J gene is TRBJ1-5, the V gene TRBV19; TRBD1 is a possible D gene (5 bases). CDR1 is LNHDA, CDR2 SQIVND, per germline (reference sequence). This CDR3 comprises 14 residues. Trimming took off 3 bases at V and 5 bases at J, with 11 bases between the two ends. CDR3 in DNA: TGTGCCAGTAGTATTGGCAGGGCGCATCAGCCCCAGCATTTT. This gives the protein CASSIGRAHQPQHF.

The gene calls are TRBV19 and TRBJ2-1, with a tentative D call TRBD2 (6 bases). The V end lost 11 bases, the J end lost 6 bases, and 17 bases lay between the germline ends. Per the germline V gene, CDR1 is LNHDA and CDR2 is SQIVND (reference sequence). This CDR3 contains 13 residues. This chain's CDR3 is CASLGTWGNEQFF. The CDR3 DNA reads as TGTGCCTCCCTAGGGACTTGGGGCAATGAGCAGTTCTTC.

This clone was recorded once. The rearrangement links TRBV7-8 to TRBJ1-2; TRBD1 is a possible D gene (6 bases). CDR3 length: 14 residues. Germline assignment: CDR1 SGHVS and CDR2 FQNEAQ. Trimming shortened V by 6 bases and J by 7 bases, and 18 bases separated the two germline ends. CDR3 sequence: CASRPTGKGSGYTF. DNA of the CDR3: TGTGCCAGCAGACCTACAGGGAAAGGCAGTGGCTACACCTTC.

This clone showed up just a few times. The chain uses TRBV6-5 and TRBJ1-1; TRBD1 aligns across 8 bases. J was trimmed by 8 bases and V by 5 bases; bases with no gene match: 7. CDR3 length: 13 residues. The germline V gene encodes CDR1 MNHEY and CDR2 SVGAGI. CDR3 region: CASSTPGTGEAFF. CDR3 DNA: TGTGCCAGCAGTACTCCCGGGACAGGCGAAGCTTTCTTT.

This rearrangement joins TRBV7-9 to TRBJ1-1; D possibly corresponds to TRBD1 (6 bases). CDR3 length equals 15 residues. Between the trimmed V and J ends, which lost 5 bases and 1 base, there was a span of 14 bases. Germline V gene sequence: CDR1 SEHNR, CDR2 FQNEAQ (reference sequence). This CDR3 reads CASSVSRGGNTEAFF. The CDR3 DNA reads as TGTGCCAGCAGCGTGTCGAGAGGGGGGAACACTGAAGCTTTCTTT.

This chain connects TRBV28 to TRBJ2-7, with D perhaps TRBD1 (5 bases). Germline CDR1 MDHEN, CDR2 SYDVKM. With 5 bases removed from V and 4 bases from J, the gap between germline ends came to 15 bases. The CDR3 consists of 14 residues. CDR3 in amino acids: CASSPDITPYEQYF. DNA for the CDR3: TGTGCCAGCAGTCCGGACATAACCCCGTACGAGCAGTACTTC.

This rearrangement joins TRBV19 to TRBJ1-5, with D maybe TRBD1 (6 bases). The V gene lost 11 bases and the J gene lost 0 bases, with 23 bases spanning the gap. The germline CDR1 and CDR2 sequences are LNHDA and SQIVND (reference sequence). The CDR3 is 17 amino acids. CDR3 in amino acids: CAVARLDSGLSNQPQHF. CDR3 nucleotides: TGTGCCGTCGCGCGATTGGACAGTGGCCTTAGCAATCAGCCCCAGCATTTT.

V gene TRBV5-1 combines with J gene TRBJ2-5, with a possible D match to TRBD1 (6 bases). The CDR3 has 13 residues. Trimming took 8 bases from V and 5 from J, leaving 16 bases between them. Looked up from germline, CDR1 is SGHRS and CDR2 is YFSETQ. CDR3: CASRSGVVETQYF. The DNA of the CDR3 is TGCGCCAGTAGATCAGGGGTTGTTGAGACCCAGTACTTC.

The chain recombines TRBV28 with TRBJ1-4, with D perhaps matching TRBD1 (5 bases). CDR1 is MDHEN and CDR2 is SYDVKM in the germline V gene. The V end lost 4 bases, the J end lost 8 bases, and 5 bases lay between the germline ends. The CDR3 has 11 residues. Here the CDR3 reads CASSWTEKLFF. The CDR3 nucleotides are TGTGCCAGCAGTTGGACAGAAAAACTGTTTTTT.

V gene TRBV13 combines with J gene TRBJ1-2; 7 nucleotides agree with TRBD1. Trimming at V came to 0 bases and at J to 6 bases, leaving 10 bases not matched to a gene. Germline V CDR1 and CDR2: PRHDT, FYEKMQ (reference sequence). This CDR3 has 16 amino acids. The CDR3 region has the DNA TGTGCCAGCAGCTTAGGGCCCACCGGGACAGCAAATGGCTACACCTTC. Its translation is CASSLGPTGTANGYTF.

The V gene is TRBV5-1, the J gene TRBJ2-1; 14 bases agree with TRBD2. V shed 4 bases, J shed 10 bases, and the junction held 4 bases outside the gene matches. The CDR3 is 14 amino acids. The germline V gene encodes CDR1 SGHRS and CDR2 YFSETQ. For the CDR3, the DNA is TGCGCCAGCAGCATAGGGACTAGCGGGAGCGAGCAGTTCTTC. It is translated as CASSIGTSGSEQFF.

The V gene is TRBV19, the J gene TRBJ2-3, with TRBD2 as a possible D gene (6 bases). The CDR3 consists of 16 residues. CDR1 LNHDA and CDR2 SQIVND come from the germline V gene (reference sequence). The germline V and J ends were trimmed by 3 bases and 4 bases, with 17 bases remaining between them. The CDR3 protein is CASSIGAGPISDTQYF. CDR3 nucleotides: TGTGCCAGTAGTATTGGGGCGGGACCCATCTCAGATACGCAGTATTTT.

The chain employs TRBV4-2 and TRBJ2-4; 13 bases map to TRBD2. Trimming cost V 6 bases and J 12 bases; bases outside gene matches: 14. The germline gives CDR1 LGHNA, CDR2 YNFKEQ. This CDR3 has 16 residues. The CDR3, as DNA: TGTGCCAGCAGGCGTTCTCCCGGGACTAGCGGGACCTATCAGTACTTC. This codes for CASRRSPGTSGTYQYF.

The genes are TRBV6-1 and TRBJ2-7, with TRBD1 identical over 11 bases. This CDR3 comprises 16 residues. The germline CDR1 and CDR2 sequences are MNHNS and SASEGT. Unmatched junction bases numbered 8, after V lost 0 bases and J lost 7 bases. The DNA of the CDR3 is TGTGCCAGCAGTGAAGCCAAAGGTGGGACAGGGGGGGAGCAGTACTTC. It translates to CASSEAKGGTGGEQYF.

This clone was seen a single time. The chain carries TRBV4-1 and TRBJ2-2, with a weak D call TRBD2 (5 bases). CDR3 length: 15 residues. Germline CDR1 is MGHRA and CDR2 is YSYEKL. Trimming shortened V by 4 bases and J by 7 bases, and 16 bases separated the two germline ends. CDR3 loop: CASSLLEAGGGELFF. CDR3 sequence (DNA): TGCGCCAGCAGCCTTTTAGAGGCGGGTGGCGGGGAGCTGTTTTTT.

J is TRBJ1-1 and V is TRBV7-3, with 7 positions matching TRBD1. The trim removed 2 bases at V and 0 bases at J, leaving 12 bases unmatched. The CDR3 sequence is 18 residues long. Germline lookup yields CDR1 SGHTA and CDR2 FQGTGA. CDR3 DNA: TGTGCCAGCAGCTTATTCCCATCAGGGGGTGGTGTGAACACTGAAGCTTTCTTT. Amino acid sequence: CASSLFPSGGGVNTEAFF. The full variable domain, completed using reference TRBV7-3 and TRBJ1-1, is GAGVSQTPSNKVTEKGKYVELRCDPISGHTALYWYRQSLGQGPEFLIYFQGTGAADDSGLPNDRFFAVRPEGSVSTLKIQRTERGDSAVYLCASSLFPSGGGVNTEAFFGQGTRLTVV.

The chain is built from TRBV30 and TRBJ1-1, with 11 bases fitting TRBD1. The germline CDR1 and CDR2 sequences are GTSNPN and SVGIG (reference sequence). V dropped 2 bases and J dropped 9; count of bases not matched to a gene: 8. CDR3 length: 14 residues. CDR3 region: CAWSSGQGAQKAFF. The CDR3 DNA sequence: TGTGCCTGGAGTTCAGGACAGGGGGCCCAGAAAGCTTTCTTT.

In nucleotides, the CDR3 is TGTGCCAGTAGTAGACCCGGGACTAGCGGGCCGACCACCGGGGAGCTGTTTTTT. Encoded protein: CASSRPGTSGPTTGELFF. V and J are TRBV19 and TRBJ2-2; 12 nucleotides line up with TRBD2. The length of the CDR3 is 18 residues. Looked up from germline, CDR1 is LNHDA and CDR2 is SQIVND (reference sequence). V gave up 4 bases and J gave up 4 bases; unmatched junction bases: 10.

The rearrangement links TRBV7-9 to TRBJ2-5; possibly TRBD1 for D (5 bases). The ends were cut back, 6 bases at V and 4 bases at J, with 15 bases in the middle. This CDR3 contains 14 residues. Per the germline V gene, CDR1 is SEHNR and CDR2 is FQNEAQ (reference sequence). CDR3 region: CASSLQEQGETQYF. CDR3 DNA sequence: TGTGCCAGCAGTCTACAGGAGCAGGGAGAGACCCAGTACTTC. Full variable domain (missing parts from reference TRBV7-9 and TRBJ2-5): DTGVSQNPRHKITKRGQNVTFRCDPISEHNRLYWYRQTLGQGPEFLTYFQNEAQLEKSRLLSDRFSAERPKGSFSTLEIQRTEQGDSAMYLCASSLQEQGETQYFGPGTRLLVL.

J is TRBJ2-5 and V is TRBV7-9; TRBD1 aligns across 7 bases. Trimming at V came to 2 bases and at J to 1 base, leaving 1 base not matched to a gene. Germline loops: CDR1 SEHNR, CDR2 FQNEAQ (reference sequence). CDR3 length equals 14 residues. The CDR3 coding sequence is TGTGCCAGCAGCTTATGGACAGGCCAAGAGACCCAGTACTTC. Translated: CASSLWTGQETQYF. The whole variable domain, filled in from reference TRBV7-9 and TRBJ2-5, reads DTGVSQNPRHKITKRGQNVTFRCDPISEHNRLYWYRQTLGQGPEFLTYFQNEAQLEKSRLLSDRFSAERPKGSFSTLEIQRTEQGDSAMYLCASSLWTGQETQYFGPGTRLLVL.

The count of this clone is one. The chain couples TRBV5-1 to TRBJ2-1; D unresolved. Trimming took 4 bases from V and 5 from J, leaving 13 bases between them. In germline, CDR1 is SGHRS, CDR2 YFSETQ. CDR3 size: 14 residues. CDR3 amino acids: CASSRGDGDNEQFF. CDR3 nucleotide sequence: TGCGCCAGCAGCAGAGGAGACGGCGACAATGAGCAGTTCTTC.

V and J are TRBV28 and TRBJ1-5, with TRBD1 matching 9 bases. Per germline, CDR1 MDHEN and CDR2 SYDVKM. The junction had 6 bases not matched to a gene; V was cut back by 5 bases and J by 7 bases. This CDR3 is built from 14 residues. In DNA, the CDR3 is TGTGCCAGCAGTATTACAGGGGGCCAGCAGCCCCAGCATTTT. Translation: CASSITGGQQPQHF.

This rearrangement joins TRBV28 to TRBJ2-7; 8 bases map to TRBD1. Germline V lookup: CDR1 MDHEN, CDR2 SYDVKM. The CDR3 has 15 residues. Trimming at V came to 5 bases and at J to 3 bases, leaving 9 bases not matched to a gene. The CDR3 coding sequence is TGTGCCAGCAGTACCTTCGGGACAGGAAGCTACGAGCAGTACTTC. This encodes CASSTFGTGSYEQYF. Variable domain in full (rest from reference TRBV28 and TRBJ2-7): DVKVTQSSRYLVKRTGEKVFLECVQDMDHENMFWYRQDPGLGLRLIYFSYDVKMKEKGDIPEGYSVSREKKERFSLILESASTNQTSMYLCASSTFGTGSYEQYFGPGTRLTVT.

The chain has TRBV2 and TRBJ2-2; TRBD1 matches at 7 bases. The CDR3 length is 14 residues. CDR1 is SNHLY, CDR2 FYNNEI, per germline. After removal of 6 bases from V and 6 bases from J, the junction contained 7 bases not matched to a gene. The CDR3 DNA reads as TGTGCCAGCAGAGCGGACAGGAGAGCCGGGGAGCTGTTTTTT. Its protein is CASRADRRAGELFF. Combining the CDR3 with reference TRBV2 and TRBJ2-2 gives the whole variable domain EPEVTQTPSHQVTQMGQEVILRCVPISNHLYFYWYRQILGQKVEFLVSFYNNEISEKSEIFDDQFSVERPDGSNFTLKIRSTKLEDSAMYFCASRADRRAGELFFGEGSRLTVL.

This clone has a single count. This chain uses TRBV19 with TRBJ2-3, with 10 bases fitting TRBD1. V trimming: 5 bases; J trimming: 4 bases; junction bases outside the gene matches: 6. The CDR3 sequence is 15 residues long. Germline CDR1 is LNHDA and CDR2 is SQIVND (reference sequence). CDR3 loop: CASSPGTGVPDTQYF. The CDR3 DNA sequence: TGTGCCAGTAGTCCCGGGACAGGGGTACCAGATACGCAGTATTTT. Complete variable domain (other parts from reference TRBV19 and TRBJ2-3): DGGITQSPKYLFRKEGQNVTLSCEQNLNHDAMYWYRQDPGQGLRLIYYSQIVNDFQKGDIAEGYSVSREKKESFPLTVTSAQKNPTAFYLCASSPGTGVPDTQYFGPGTRLTVL.